Listed below are T cell receptor beta chains from one sample, sequenced in a study of immune heterogeneity within non-small cell lung tumors. Via MiXCR, TCRdb re-called the multiplex PCR reads, giving one row per CDR3 protein. The sample has 9,500 to 11,000 distinct CDR3 sequences; around 21% are singletons. The sample consisted of lung tumor tissue. These receptors were collected from a man in his sixties with non-small cell lung cancer. The CDR3 runs from the conserved cysteine through the conserved F or W. Fields, in order: J gene, clone size, D gene, V gene, CDR3 protein, CDR3 DNA. The D gene is left open where the match is weak. The listing skips clone size in some rows; elsewhere it reads once, few, many or a size class.

>TRBJ2-2|NA|NA|TRBV19
CASSIGQGSTGELFF
TGTGCCAGTAGTATCGGCCAGGGGAGCACCGGGGAGCTGTTTTTT
>TRBJ1-1|few|TRBD1|TRBV19
CASSSRTGDTEAFF
TGTGCCAGTAGTTCCCGGACAGGGGACACTGAAGCTTTCTTT
>TRBJ2-2|medium-sized|NA|TRBV7-9
CASSLEPLAGNTGELFF
TGTGCCAGCAGCTTAGAACCTTTGGCGGGGAACACCGGGGAGCTGTTTTTT
>TRBJ2-1|NA|TRBD2|TRBV9
CASSGLAGAFSEQFF
TGTGCCAGCAGCGGATTAGCGGGAGCCTTCTCTGAGCAGTTCTTC
>TRBJ1-4|few|TRBD1|TRBV18
CASSPSGGDEKLFF
TGTGCCAGCTCACCGTCAGGGGGTGATGAAAAACTGTTTTTT
>TRBJ2-7|few|NA|TRBV2
CASTELGILYEQYF
TGTGCCAGCACCGAGCTAGGGATCCTCTACGAGCAGTACTTC
>TRBJ1-6|medium-sized|NA|TRBV28
CASSFGRNNSPLHF
TGTGCCAGCAGTTTTGGACGGAATAATTCACCCCTCCACTTT
>TRBJ1-6|medium-sized|NA|TRBV12-3/TRBV12-4
CASSFGAGYNSPLHF
TGTGCCAGCAGTTTCGGGGCGGGCTATAATTCACCCCTCCACTTT
>TRBJ2-1|medium-sized|NA|TRBV13
CASSASGGLEQFF
TGTGCCAGCAGCGCCTCTGGAGGCCTAGAGCAGTTCTTC
>TRBJ2-3|NA|NA|TRBV19
CASRGLSTDTQYF
TGTGCCAGTCGAGGGCTAAGCACAGATACGCAGTATTTT
>TRBJ2-2|few|TRBD1|TRBV28
CASSSAEDRFNTGELFF
TGTGCCAGCAGTTCCGCCGAGGACAGGTTCAACACCGGGGAGCTGTTTTTT
>TRBJ2-1|NA|TRBD2|TRBV5-1
CASSSLAGGANNEQFF
TGCGCCAGCAGCTCACTAGCGGGAGGGGCGAACAATGAGCAGTTCTTC
>TRBJ1-2|medium-sized|NA|TRBV6-4
CASSGLPGAGYTF
TGTGCCAGCAGTGGCCTTCCAGGGGCCGGCTACACCTTC
>TRBJ1-5|NA|NA|TRBV2
CASRLDRNQPQHF
TGTGCCAGCAGGCTAGACAGAAATCAGCCCCAGCATTTT
>TRBJ2-1|many|NA|TRBV11-2
CASSSKGQARYYYNEQFF
TGTGCCAGCAGCTCAAAGGGGCAGGCTCGGTACTACTACAATGAGCAGTTCTTC
>TRBJ2-3|NA|NA|TRBV18
CASSRVYRTDTQYF
TGTGCCAGCTCACGGGTCTATCGTACAGATACGCAGTATTTT
>TRBJ2-3|NA|NA|TRBV7-9
CASSLLRDPQDTQYF
TGTGCCAGCAGCTTATTAAGGGATCCACAAGATACGCAGTATTTT